This T cell receptor beta chain derives from a study of cytomegalovirus exposure and HLA in healthy donors. V shed 0 bases, J shed 1 base, and the junction held 2 bases outside the gene matches. CDR1 and CDR2 from the germline V gene are MGHRA and YSYEKL. This CDR3 is 16 amino acids long. The PCR was carried out with 60 Vbeta primers and 13 Jbeta primers. This table comes from immunoSEQ multiplex PCR, and its TCRdb copy is limited to in-frame clones, with some not included. This table holds approximately 32,000 clones, about 72% found once. The source is a woman aged 30 to 39 in good health and CMV-seropositive. Material: PBMCs. The rearrangement joins TRBV4-1 to TRBJ2-7; TRBD2 aligns across 11 bases. CDR3 in amino acids: CASSQDPSGGSYEQYF. DNA of the CDR3: TGCGCCAGCAGCCAAGACCCTAGCGGGGGGTCCTACGAGCAGTACTTC.